Presented here are 2 T cell receptor beta chains from one specimen sequenced in a study of cytotoxic CD8 clonotypes in ibrutinib-treated CLL. Libraries were prepared by immunoSEQ multiplex PCR; TCRdb keeps only in-frame clonotypes and omits some of them. Among hundreds of thousands of clones, less than 75% were seen once, and the ten largest hold about 16%. The source material was PBMCs, sampled after 24 months of ibrutinib treatment. These receptors all come from a human donor with chronic lymphocytic leukemia.

The count of this clone is one. V is TRBV7-3 and J is TRBJ2-1; 12 bases fit TRBD2. This CDR3 contains 14 residues. Germline V CDR1 and CDR2: SGHTA, FQGTGA. Trimming removed 5 bases from V and 8 bases from J; junction bases left unmatched: 4. Here the CDR3 reads CASSPTSGSDEQFF. CDR3 nucleotide sequence: TGTGCCAGCAGCCCGACTAGCGGGAGTGATGAGCAGTTCTTC.

J is TRBJ2-1 and V is TRBV25-1; 8 bases agree with TRBD1. CDR3 length equals 15 residues. J was trimmed by 2 bases and V by 8 bases; bases with no gene match: 8. The germline V gene has CDR1 MGHDK and CDR2 SYGVNS. The CDR3 DNA reads as TGTGCCAGCGTCCCCGGACAGGGACCCTACAATGAGCAGTTCTTC. It codes for CASVPGQGPYNEQFF.